The present T cell receptor (beta chain) was sequenced within a study of CD8 T cells in Susac syndrome (dated by TCRdb to about 2019). As for the study more broadly: Among the sequenced Susac syndrome patients, about 6 had clinically active disease and roughly eight were in clinical remission. At the time of blood withdrawal, Susac syndrome patients were either therapy-naive, taking corticosteroids (with some also receiving IVIg), or on IVIg alone. Whether CD8+ T cell activation and differentiation in Susac syndrome was antigen driven was tested using repertoire sequencing.

Peripheral blood CD8+ and CD4+ T cells from healthy donors, Susac syndrome patients and multiple sclerosis patients were profiled by high-throughput TCR beta sequencing. Susac syndrome patients met recently defined diagnostic criteria for definite or probable disease. Bulk CD8+ and CD4+ T cells were purified by magnetic negative isolation, while CD8+ TEMRA cells were enriched using FACS. Blood was collected in EDTA tubes and processed within 24 hours, with PBMCs isolated through density gradient centrifugation. PBMCs intended for TCR sequencing were cryopreserved in liquid nitrogen and were subsequently thawed in a 37 degrees C water bath. The sorted or isolated CD4+, CD8+ and CD8+ TEMRA cells reached a purity of at least 90%. The investigation overall reported the following: The number of individuals in the TCR sequencing and HLA analysis was acknowledged as relatively small. In the CD4+ T cell repertoire of Susac syndrome patients, clonal expansion was not detected.

For this clonotype: The target of this receptor is not known. Qualities for individual bases were not recorded, and no much larger clone is one base off.

The CDR3 runs 16 residues from the cysteine to the phenylalanine. Of all the DNA, just the CDR3 is kept, 48 bases in frame from base 1. V loses 2 bases, J loses 6 bases, and the germline ends lie 21 bases apart. CDR1 SGDLS and CDR2 YYNGEE were looked up in the germline V gene. RNA was extracted using the RNeasy kit, and roughly 0.5 to 1 microgram was reverse transcribed with random hexamers. TCR beta CDR3 regions were amplified with the immunoSEQ multiplex PCR assay covering 54 Vbeta and 13 Jbeta segments. To correct PCR amplification bias, a synthetic template baseline was used for both primer optimization and computational correction. The original methods were these. Reads were annotated to V, D and J genes per IMGT and analyzed with immunoSEQ Analyzer, keeping only productive sequences. Clonality was computed as one minus Shannon entropy normalized by log2 of the number of productive unique sequences. For each patient and control, public and private clones were evaluated among the 100 most prevalent clones. A clone was defined as Susac-specific if it was absent from the healthy and MS cohorts, from some 1,100 published viral clones and from other ImmuneACCESS disease sequences. TCRdb reran the public reads through fastp at Q25 and MiXCR, keeping productive beta chains. Each CDR3 protein appears once, grouped with its most common genes and DNA. The V and J calls follow TCRdb's processing rather than the paper's. The sample has more than 100,000 distinct CDR3 sequences on record, 95% to 96% of them singletons. 0.12% to 0.15% of the sample lies in the top ten.

Sample: CD4+ T cells from PBMCs. The clonotype comes from a human donor with Susac syndrome. The chain employs TRBV9 and TRBJ2-7; too little of a D gene remains to name it. In nucleotide form, the sequence is TGTGCCAGCAGCGTGGGCTCCACCGATAGGCCACCCGAGCAGTACTTC. This gives the protein CASSVGSTDRPPEQYF.